Sequencing of this TCR beta chain was carried out in a study of T cell repertoires in cytomegalovirus infection. TCRdb independently ran MiXCR on the reads; one entry per CDR3 protein. This repertoire shows a few hundred thousand distinct CDR3 sequences, approximately 40% found once; its top ten account for about 46%. As regards this clonotype: Its antigen is unknown.

V shed 6 bases, J shed 1 base, and the junction held 8 bases outside the gene matches. Germline lookup yields CDR1 SGHTA and CDR2 FQGTGA. The length of the CDR3 is 15 residues. The sequence was collected from a human donor in good health (CMV status not recorded). Some clones in this sample may be carry-over from other donors' samples. The J gene is TRBJ1-1, the V gene TRBV7-3; 7 bases match TRBD1. This sample comprised cultured PBMCs, obtained from culture after CMV antigen stimulation. The CDR3, as DNA: TGTGCCAGCAGTACCCCCGGGACAGCGAACACTGAAGCTTTCTTT. It specifies CASSTPGTANTEAFF.